These 29 T cell receptor beta chains originate from one sample sequenced in a study of sequential checkpoint blockade in melanoma (dated by TCRdb to about 2019). In the paper's terms, the treatment or condition label means: randomized to nivolumab then ipilimumab (arm A) or the reverse (arm B). Libraries were prepared through the immunoSEQ multiplex PCR assay. The table was pulled from immuneACCESS by TCRdb, which kept in-frame rearrangements only. Such tables lose some clones; where checked, under half of the loss comes from unresolved V genes, and the rest has no known cause. The sample contains under 2,500 clones, 20% to 30% of them found a single time. Around 10% of the sample comes from the top ten. This specimen consisted of tumor tissue (inferred from file names), obtained from a patient given nivolumab and ipilimumab in sequence. These receptors came from a human donor with melanoma.

The chain joins TRBV28 to TRBJ2-3; TRBD2 matches at 15 bases. CDR1 and CDR2 from the germline V gene are MDHEN and SYDVKM. The CDR3 is 19 residues long. Germline trimming cut 5 bases from V and 1 base from J; bases unmatched to any gene: 10. DNA of the CDR3: TGTGCCAGCAGTCCCCAAGGGACTAGCGGGGGGTGGGGCACAGATACGCAGTATTTT. Translation: CASSPQGTSGGWGTDTQYF.

There are a few counts of this clone. The CDR3 DNA sequence: TGTGCCAGCAGCCCGGGACAGGGGGCTGGAAACACCATATATTTT. Its translation: CASSPGQGAGNTIYF. This chain connects TRBV11-3 to TRBJ1-3; 11 bases match TRBD1. This CDR3 region has 15 residues. The V gene's germline CDR1 is SGHNT and CDR2 YENEEA. The V and J ends lost 5 bases and 2 bases, in that order; junction bases with no gene match: 2.

This clone was seen only a few times. The V call is TRBV11-3, the J call TRBJ1-1; 12 bases line up with TRBD1. This CDR3 contains 18 residues. Trimming at V came to 5 bases and at J to 1 base, leaving 11 bases not matched to a gene. From germline, CDR1 is SGHNT and CDR2 YENEEA. CDR3 amino acids: CASSHTRGQGAGNTEAFF. CDR3 DNA sequence: TGTGCCAGCAGCCACACCCGGGGACAGGGGGCCGGGAACACTGAAGCTTTCTTT.

This clone was counted only a few times. The chain is built from TRBV28 and TRBJ1-4, with D tentatively TRBD1 (6 bases). The CDR3 is made up of 14 amino acids. Trimming pared 6 bases from V and 8 bases from J, leaving 16 bases between. From germline, CDR1 is MDHEN and CDR2 SYDVKM. In DNA, the CDR3 is TGTGCCAGCAGCTCCCGGGACAAATCCGAAAAACTGTTTTTT. As protein: CASSSRDKSEKLFF.

This clone has only a few counts. This chain joins TRBV7-6 and TRBJ2-6; 9 bases are a match to TRBD2. Germline CDR1 and CDR2: SGHVS and FNYEAQ. This CDR3 is built from 16 residues. J gave up 1 base and V 5 bases, and 3 bases lay outside the gene matches. CDR3: CASSRLAGSGANVLTF. The CDR3 nucleotides read TGTGCCAGCAGCCGCCTAGCGGGGTCTGGGGCCAACGTCCTGACTTTC.

This clone was detected a few times. The gene calls are TRBV19 and TRBJ1-2; no definite D call. Trimming pared 7 bases from V and 1 base from J, leaving 10 bases between. The CDR3 has 13 residues. The germline CDR1 and CDR2 sequences are LNHDA and SQIVND (reference sequence). The CDR3: CASKEGFNYGYTF. CDR3 coding DNA: TGTGCCAGTAAAGAAGGGTTTAACTATGGCTACACCTTC.

V usage is TRBV6-7 and J usage is TRBJ1-5, with 7 bases matching TRBD1. TRBV6-7 is known as an ORF, though its function is uncertain. The CDR3 length is 14 residues. V was clipped by 6 bases and J by 2 bases; unmatched bases: 4. CDR3 coding DNA: TGTGCCAGCAGAACAGACAGGGGCAATCAGCCCCAGCATTTT. Translation: CASRTDRGNQPQHF.

By share, this clone counts as large. The genes are TRBV6-8 and TRBJ2-7, with 7 positions matching TRBD1. The trim removed 11 bases at V and 1 base at J, leaving 8 bases unmatched. The CDR3 totals 13 residues. Germline V lookup: CDR1 MNHGY, CDR2 SAAAGT. Here the CDR3 DNA reads TGTGCCGCGTGGGACAGCCTTTCCTACGAGCAGTACTTC. This sequence encodes CAAWDSLSYEQYF.

By share of the sample, this clone is medium-sized. V gene TRBV7-7 combines with J gene TRBJ2-7; D unresolved. V lost 5 bases and J lost 0, with 17 bases in between. This CDR3 has 16 residues. Germline CDR1 and CDR2: SSHAT and FNYEAQ (reference sequence). The CDR3 DNA follows: TGTGCCAGCAGCCAAGATGAGACGGGTGGCTCCTACGAGCAGTACTTC. This codes for CASSQDETGGSYEQYF. Drawing the rest from reference TRBV7-7 and TRBJ2-7, the complete variable domain is GAGVSQSPRYKVTKRGQDVTLRCDPISSHATLYWYQQALGQGPEFLTYFNYEAQPDKSGLPSDRFSAERPEGSISTLTIQRTEQRDSAMYRCASSQDETGGSYEQYFGPGTRLTVT.

The chain links TRBV6-8 to TRBJ2-1, with 11 bases matching TRBD2. Trimming took 6 bases from V and 5 from J; bases not matched to a gene: 6. The CDR3 consists of 15 residues. The germline V gene encodes CDR1 MNHGY and CDR2 SAAAGT. DNA for the CDR3: TGTGCCAGCAGACAAACTAGCGGGGGAAACAATGAGCAGTTCTTC. Translated, it gives CASRQTSGGNNEQFF.

The V and J genes are TRBV5-1 and TRBJ2-1, with TRBD2 matching 11 bases. V lost 5 bases and J lost 2; bases outside the gene matches: 3. CDR1 and CDR2 (germline): SGHRS, YFSETQ. This CDR3 has 15 residues. CDR3 in DNA: TGCGCCAGCAGTTTAGCGGGGGGGACCTACAATGAGCAGTTCTTC. Encoded protein: CASSLAGGTYNEQFF.

This clone was found a few times. The chain couples TRBV9 to TRBJ1-3, with 8 bases lining up with TRBD1. The CDR3 is made up of 14 amino acids. The V gene end was trimmed by 6 bases and the J gene end by 14 bases; junction bases not matched to a gene: 16. Germline V gene data show CDR1 as SGDLS and CDR2 as YYNGEE. The CDR3 region has the DNA TGTGCCAGCACCTTGGACAGGGCGGCCCGACTTCTATATTTT. Amino acid sequence: CASTLDRAARLLYF.

This chain links TRBV7-1 with TRBJ1-1, with D possibly being TRBD1 (5 bases). TRBV7-1 is treated as an ORF (open reading frame) with a function not yet certain. Trimming removed 5 bases from V and 1 base from J, with 8 bases in between. This CDR3 spans 13 amino acids. CDR3 sequence: CASSPGGNTEAFF. Here the CDR3 DNA reads TGTGCCAGCAGCCCCGGGGGGAACACTGAAGCTTTCTTT.

This clone is categorized as medium-sized. The chain employs TRBV11-1 and TRBJ1-6; D ambiguous. Looked up from germline, CDR1 is SGHAT and CDR2 is FQDESV (reference sequence). V lost 4 bases, J lost 7 bases, and 14 bases lay in between. This CDR3 region has 15 residues. The CDR3 sequence is CASSSPQDGNSPLHF. The CDR3 nucleotides read TGTGCCAGCAGCTCGCCGCAGGATGGCAATTCACCCCTCCACTTT.

This clone was observed a few times. V gene TRBV11-3 combines with J gene TRBJ2-3; 11 bases line up with TRBD2. J gave up 2 bases and V 2 bases, and 3 bases lay outside the gene matches. Germline V lookup: CDR1 SGHNT, CDR2 YENEEA. This CDR3 has 16 residues. The CDR3 protein is CASSLLAGGITDTQYF. CDR3 nucleotide sequence: TGTGCCAGCAGCTTACTAGCGGGGGGAATCACAGATACGCAGTATTTT.

The CDR3 region has the DNA TGTGCCAGCAGTTACAATTCAGATACGCAGTATTTT. Translating gives CASSYNSDTQYF. The genes are TRBV6-8 and TRBJ2-3; D remains ambiguous. The CDR3 runs 12 residues. V gave up 2 bases and J gave up 4 bases, with 4 bases separating them. CDR1 MNHGY and CDR2 SAAAGT come from the germline V gene.

The V and J genes are TRBV28 and TRBJ1-2, with D possibly matching TRBD1 (5 bases). CDR3 size: 14 residues. Trimming pared 1 base from V and 2 bases from J, leaving 8 bases between. Germline CDR1 MDHEN, CDR2 SYDVKM. In DNA form, the CDR3 reads TGTGCCAGCAGTTTATATGCAGGGAACTATGGCTACACCTTC. It translates to CASSLYAGNYGYTF.

This clone was observed a handful of times. The rearrangement joins TRBV12-5 to TRBJ2-7; D is ambiguous. Germline V lookup: CDR1 LGHNT, CDR2 FRNRAP. The CDR3 runs 13 residues. The CDR3 DNA sequence: TGTGCCAGCACCAAGGGTGGGGATTCGGAGCAGTACTTC. Its protein is CASTKGGDSEQYF.

CDR3 sequence reads: CASSPSGNPTDTQYF. The CDR3 DNA reads as TGTGCCAGCTCACCGTCAGGGAACCCCACAGATACGCAGTATTTT. The rearrangement links TRBV18 to TRBJ2-3, with D perhaps matching TRBD1 (5 bases). Trimming removed 3 bases at V and 2 bases at J, with 12 bases between. The length of the CDR3 is 15 residues. Looked up from germline, CDR1 is KGHSH and CDR2 is LQKENI.

The chain employs TRBV10-3 and TRBJ2-5; 9 bases agree with TRBD2. Looked up from germline, CDR1 is ENHRY and CDR2 is SYGVKD. The CDR3 is 13 residues long. J lost 3 bases, V lost 10 bases, and 6 bases had no gene match. CDR3 protein: CASFASGEETQYF. CDR3 DNA sequence: TGTGCCAGCTTCGCTAGCGGGGAAGAGACCCAGTACTTC.

This clone is large within its sample. The V gene is TRBV6-8, the J gene TRBJ1-1; 12 nucleotides match TRBD1. Germline assignment: CDR1 MNHGY and CDR2 SAAAGT. The CDR3 spans 14 residues. V lost 10 bases, J lost 5 bases, and 8 bases stayed unmatched. The CDR3 reads CAIRGQGAQTEAFF. In nucleotides, the CDR3 is TGTGCCATCAGGGGACAGGGGGCGCAAACTGAAGCTTTCTTT.

The chain has TRBV19 and TRBJ2-3, with D hard to call. The CDR3 extends over 15 amino acids. Trimming cost V 0 bases and J 5 bases, with 12 bases left between them. Germline V gene lookup returns CDR1 LNHDA and CDR2 SQIVND (reference sequence). Written as DNA, the CDR3 is TGTGCCAGTAGTATAGATCACCCGACCGGAGATACGCAGTATTTT. Amino acids: CASSIDHPTGDTQYF. Filled out from reference TRBV19 and TRBJ2-3, the complete variable domain reads DGGITQSPKYLFRKEGQNVTLSCEQNLNHDAMYWYRQDPGQGLRLIYYSQIVNDFQKGDIAEGYSVSREKKESFPLTVTSAQKNPTAFYLCASSIDHPTGDTQYFGPGTRLTVL.

The chain employs TRBV6-8 and TRBJ2-2; TRBD1 aligns across 8 bases. With 4 bases clipped from V and 2 bases from J, the junction kept 3 bases outside the gene matches. The CDR3 has 15 residues. Germline V gene lookup returns CDR1 MNHGY and CDR2 SAAAGT. The DNA of the CDR3 is TGTGCCAGCAGTTCACAGGGGGAAAACACCGGGGAGCTGTTTTTT. Amino acids: CASSSQGENTGELFF.

In this sample, this clone is medium-sized (0.01 to 0.1%). The V call is TRBV6-8, the J call TRBJ2-7; D not resolved. Germline V CDR1 and CDR2: MNHGY, SAAAGT. V was shortened by 6 bases and J by 6 bases, with 12 bases between the two germline ends. The CDR3 totals 12 residues. CDR3 protein: CASRGWASEQYF. The CDR3 DNA reads as TGTGCCAGCAGGGGTTGGGCGTCCGAGCAGTACTTC.

This clone was recorded a few times. V is TRBV6-8 and J is TRBJ2-3; 10 nucleotides agree with TRBD2. Germline V CDR1 and CDR2: MNHGY, SAAAGT. The trim removed 6 bases at V and 2 bases at J, leaving 11 bases unmatched. This CDR3 is 17 amino acids long. CDR3 in amino acids: CASRPRPSGGLTDTQYF. The CDR3, as DNA: TGTGCCAGCAGACCCCGCCCTAGCGGGGGCCTCACAGATACGCAGTATTTT.

Only a few counts were recorded for this clone. This rearrangement joins TRBV11-3 to TRBJ1-1; TRBD1 matches at 7 bases. The CDR3 runs to 16 residues. Germline CDR1 and CDR2: SGHNT and YENEEA. Trimming removed 3 bases from V and 6 bases from J; junction bases left unmatched: 13. The CDR3 protein is CASSFVRTGRSAEAFF. CDR3 bases: TGTGCCAGCAGCTTCGTTAGGACAGGACGATCGGCTGAAGCTTTCTTT.

V usage is TRBV11-3 and J usage is TRBJ1-6; tentative D call: TRBD1 (6 bases). The germline V and J ends were trimmed by 6 bases and 7 bases, with 13 bases remaining between them. The length of the CDR3 is 14 residues. CDR1 SGHNT and CDR2 YENEEA come from the germline V gene. CDR3 bases: TGTGCCAGCAGTCAGACAGGAAAAAATTCACCCCTCCACTTT. This sequence encodes CASSQTGKNSPLHF. The full variable domain, rest sourced from reference TRBV11-3 and TRBJ1-6, is EAGVVQSPRYKIIEKKQPVAFWCNPISGHNTLYWYLQNLGQGPELLIRYENEEAVDDSQLPKDRFSAERLKGVDSTLKIQPAELGDSAVYLCASSQTGKNSPLHFGNGTRLTVT.

This clone is labeled medium-sized. The V call is TRBV11-3, the J call TRBJ2-7; D uncertain. Germline V gene data show CDR1 as SGHNT and CDR2 as YENEEA. This CDR3 has 15 residues. Trimming left V 1 base short and J 2 bases short, with 12 bases between. This CDR3 is CASSLGQFPTYEQYF. CDR3 sequence (DNA): TGTGCCAGCAGCTTAGGGCAATTTCCCACCTACGAGCAGTACTTC.

This clone was detected a few times. This rearrangement joins TRBV9 to TRBJ1-1, with TRBD1 as a possible D gene (5 bases). The CDR3 consists of 12 residues. V was cut by 5 bases and J by 7 bases, with 12 bases left in between. The germline gives CDR1 SGDLS, CDR2 YYNGEE. CDR3 DNA sequence: TGTGCCAGCAGGGGGCCAGCTTTTGAAGCTTTCTTT. Its translation is CASRGPAFEAFF.